This T cell receptor beta chain was retrieved from a study of PD-1 blockade in classical Hodgkin lymphoma. Points from the study as a whole: Possibly reflecting disease activity or prior therapy, repertoire differences have causes that remain undefined. The baseline diversity of complete responders showed similarity to that of newly diagnosed patients. Relapsed/refractory patients reportedly had the lowest baseline TCR diversity, below newly diagnosed patients, who were below healthy donors. Only CD4+ TCR diversity, not CD8+, had risen significantly by C4D1.

Brentuximab vedotin exposure varied among the patients, all of whom had relapsed after autologous stem cell transplantation. The CDR3 covers 15 residues. Germline V lookup: CDR1 SNHLY, CDR2 FYNNEI. V was clipped by 6 bases and J by 5 bases; unmatched bases: 6. The repertoire was sequenced with immunoSEQ multiplex PCR; TCRdb's copy has only in-frame clones and lacks some. The repertoire includes some 100,000 clones, about 89% of them detected once, and around 6.6% sits in the top ten. Turning to this clone: Its target is not known.

This chain joins TRBV2 and TRBJ2-2; 10 positions agree with TRBD2. Sequences were derived from peripheral blood mononuclear cells (PBMCs), sampled before the second cycle of nivolumab. This receptor was identified in a human donor with classical Hodgkin lymphoma. The CDR3 is CASSLASGGTGELFF. In DNA, the CDR3 is TGTGCCAGCAGCTTGGCTAGCGGGGGTACCGGGGAGCTGTTTTTT.